This TCR beta chain was identified in a study of vaccination and CD4 T cells after COVID-19. Across the study: Eight to ten convalescent patients had mild and one had severe PCR-confirmed SARS-CoV-2 disease. The post-COVID sampling time was a median roughly 100 days after diagnosis, ranging from 35 to 161. Stimulation of cells relied on overlapping spike peptides derived from SARS-CoV-2, HCoV-NL63, HCoV-OC43 and HCoV-229E. Study findings and constraints: When vaccine-specific clones from convalescent patients were examined, 304 of 307 were spike mono-reactive.

Sequencing of the DNA from cultured CD4+ T cells was carried out with the Oncomine TCR Beta short-read assay. TCRdb re-derived calls from the PCR reads in MiXCR, one entry per CDR3 protein. The table shows roughly 8,600 distinct CDR3 sequences, with around 70% occurring only once. J gave up 2 bases and V 2 bases, and 3 bases lay outside the gene matches. CDR3 length equals 16 residues. Germline lookup yields CDR1 LNHDA and CDR2 SQIVND (reference sequence). To note about this clonotype: Its specificity is unknown.

Treatment described: roughly 11-day PBMC culture with coronavirus spike peptide pools or control peptides (ViraFEST assay). The chain carries TRBV19 and TRBJ2-5; 12 nucleotides agree with TRBD2. The TCR originated in a human donor who had recovered from COVID-19. Source material: CD4+ T cells from blood, cultured in vitro. The CDR3 DNA follows: TGTGCCAGTAGTATAACAGGACTAGCGGGGCAAGAGACCCAGTACTTC. This codes for CASSITGLAGQETQYF.